Described below is a single T cell receptor (beta chain) sequence and its context. Its antigen is still unknown. No much larger clonotype is one base removed from it; base qualities were not supplied. Peripheral blood CD8+ and CD4+ T cells from healthy donors, Susac syndrome patients and multiple sclerosis patients were profiled using high-throughput TCR beta sequencing. The Susac syndrome patients fulfilled recently defined diagnostic criteria for definite or probable disease. Bulk CD8+ and CD4+ T cells were purified magnetically by negative isolation, whereas CD8+ TEMRA cells were enriched by FACS. Blood was collected in EDTA tubes and processed within 24 hours, with PBMCs isolated through density gradient centrifugation. PBMCs destined for TCR sequencing were cryopreserved in liquid nitrogen and later thawed in a 37 °C water bath. A purity of at least 90% was achieved for sorted or isolated CD4+, CD8+ and CD8+ TEMRA cells.

The sample originates from a study of CD8 T cells in Susac syndrome (dated by TCRdb to the late 2010s). Turning to the overall study: Of the Susac syndrome patients who were sequenced, under ten were in clinical remission while about 6 had clinically active disease. At blood withdrawal, Susac syndrome patients were therapy-naive, treated with corticosteroids (with IVIg additionally given to some), or treated with IVIg alone. The study used repertoire sequencing to test whether antigen drove CD8+ T cell activation and differentiation in Susac syndrome. The study compared CD8+ T cell repertoire clonality among around 11 healthy donors, around 14 Susac syndrome patients and some 16 multiple sclerosis patients.

What the work shows at the level of the full study, not this receptor alone: Sixteen Susac-specific public clones were identified in the total CD8+ repertoire, and a few Susac-specific public clones were identified in the CD8+ TEMRA repertoire. The number of individuals in the TCR sequencing and HLA analysis was acknowledged as relatively small. Susac syndrome CD8+ repertoires showed clonal expansion, highest in CD8+ TEMRA cells and greater in clinically active than remitting patients.

RNA was extracted using the RNeasy kit, and roughly 0.45 to 1 ug of the RNA was reverse transcribed with random hexamers. TCR beta CDR3 regions were amplified with the immunoSEQ multiplex PCR assay covering 54 Vbeta and 13 Jbeta segments. To correct PCR amplification bias, a synthetic template baseline was used for both primer optimization and computational correction. Per the authors' processing: Only productive sequences were kept, with reads annotated to V, D and J genes according to IMGT and analyzed in immunoSEQ Analyzer. To calculate clonality, Shannon entropy was normalized by log2 of the number of productive unique sequences and then subtracted from one. For each patient and control, public and private clones were evaluated among the 100 most prevalent clones. A clone was defined as Susac-specific if it was absent from the healthy and MS cohorts, from about 1,100 published viral clones and from other ImmuneACCESS disease sequences. TCRdb reprocessing: public reads trimmed at Q25 with fastp, clones called with MiXCR, in-frame beta chains kept. Merged by CDR3 protein, the rows form single entries marked with the most common genes and DNA. TCRdb, rather than the study authors, made the V and J calls. The sample data list roughly 110,000 distinct CDR3 sequences, and approximately 95% of these were observed just once. The biggest ten clones account for about 0.41% of the sample.

The CDR3 measures 16 amino acids from cysteine to phenylalanine. The DNA shown is the 48-base CDR3, in frame from base 1. Unmatched junction bases come to 12, with V trimmed by 8 bases and J by 3 bases. The germline V gene (reference sequence) provides CDR1 MNHEY and CDR2 SMNVEV. The receptor was derived from a human donor with Susac syndrome. Source material: CD8+ T cells from PBMCs. This sequence uses TRBV27 and TRBJ2-3, with TRBD2 identical over 9 junction bases. The DNA sequence follows: TGTGCCAGCGCCCCCCTGGCTCTAGCGGGAACAGATACGCAGTATTTT. Translated, this is CASAPLALAGTDTQYF.